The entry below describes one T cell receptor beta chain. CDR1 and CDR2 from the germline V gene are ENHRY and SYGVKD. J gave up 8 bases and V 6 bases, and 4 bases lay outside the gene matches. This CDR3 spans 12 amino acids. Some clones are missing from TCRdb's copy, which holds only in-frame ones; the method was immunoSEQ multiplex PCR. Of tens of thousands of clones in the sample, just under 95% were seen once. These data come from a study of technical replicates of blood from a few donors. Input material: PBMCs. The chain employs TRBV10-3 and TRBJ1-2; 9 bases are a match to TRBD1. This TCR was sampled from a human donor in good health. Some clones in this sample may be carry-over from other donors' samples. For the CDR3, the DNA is TGTGCCATCAGACCGGGACAGGGCGGCTACACCTTC. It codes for CAIRPGQGGYTF.